This TCR beta chain is from a study of OX40 agonist ivuxolimab in advanced cancers. CDR1 and CDR2 from the germline V gene are MNHNS and SASEGT. CDR3 length equals 16 residues. V was shortened by 2 bases and J by 0 bases, with 10 bases between the two germline ends. Data came from immunoSEQ multiplex PCR; TCRdb stores just in-frame clones and leaves some out. The top ten clones hold roughly 1.3% of a sample with tens of thousands of clones, approximately 90% of them seen once. The material sequenced was CD4+ or CD8+ T cells sorted from blood, taken in a trial of the OX40 agonist ivuxolimab. The chain couples TRBV6-1 to TRBJ1-4, with a possible D match to TRBD1 (5 bases). The sequence was obtained from an adult with an advanced solid tumor such as melanoma, head and neck, liver or kidney cancer. CDR3 DNA: TGTGCCAGCAGTGAACAGGGCTACGCAACTAATGAAAAACTGTTTTTT. Translation gives CASSEQGYATNEKLFF.